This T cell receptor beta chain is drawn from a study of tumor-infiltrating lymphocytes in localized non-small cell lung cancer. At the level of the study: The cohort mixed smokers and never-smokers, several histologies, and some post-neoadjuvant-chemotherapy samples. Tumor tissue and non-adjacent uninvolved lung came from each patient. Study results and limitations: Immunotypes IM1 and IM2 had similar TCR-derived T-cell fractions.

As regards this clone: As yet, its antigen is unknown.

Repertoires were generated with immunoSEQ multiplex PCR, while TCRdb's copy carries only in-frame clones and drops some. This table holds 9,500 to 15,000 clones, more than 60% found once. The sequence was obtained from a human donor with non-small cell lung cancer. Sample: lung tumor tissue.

In nucleotides, the CDR3 is TGTGCCAGCAGCCAATCAAGGGGGTCGCTAGATACGCAGTATTTT. Its protein is CASSQSRGSLDTQYF. This chain uses TRBV16 with TRBJ2-3, with TRBD1 as a possible D gene (6 bases). The CDR3 spans 15 residues. The V gene lost 0 bases and the J gene lost 5 bases, with 12 bases spanning the gap. Germline lookup yields CDR1 KGHSY and CDR2 FQNENV. The full variable domain, in which reference TRBV16 and TRBJ2-3 provide the parts outside the CDR3, is GEEVAQTPKHLVRGEGQKAKLYCAPIKGHSYVFWYQQVLKNEFKFLISFQNENVFDETGMPKERFSAKCLPNSPCSLEIQATKLEDSAVYFCASSQSRGSLDTQYFGPGTRLTVL.